This T cell receptor beta chain emerged from a study of shared clonotypes between healthy human individuals. The material for each subset, its genomic DNA, was split evenly across several immunoSEQ plates. In the sorted-subset replicate PCRs, about 190 ng DNA, around 30,000 T cell genomes, was used. Using immunoSEQ multiplex PCR, the repertoire was profiled, and TCRdb retains in-frame clones only, with some absent. The repertoire holds under 2,500,000 clones, 90% to 97% seen once, with roughly 0.13% in the top ten. V dropped 7 bases and J dropped 4; count of bases not matched to a gene: 3. The CDR3 loop spans 14 amino acids. Germline values: CDR1 SGHDT, CDR2 YYEEEE.

The clonotype comes from a young man in good health. The gene calls are TRBV5-6 and TRBJ1-6; 9 bases match TRBD1. Source material: naive CD4+ T cells sorted from blood. Subset reported: CD45RA+ positively selected. The DNA of the CDR3 is TGTGCCAGCGCAGGGACAGGGTATAATTCACCCCTCCACTTT. This codes for CASAGTGYNSPLHF.